The T cell receptor (beta chain) described here comes from a study of T cells after yellow fever vaccination (dated by TCRdb to between 2018 and 2021). With regard to the full study: The SMART-Seq v4 Ultra Low Input RNA kit was used to prepare libraries from fractions with low cell numbers. To follow T-cell clones before and after primary and booster YFV17D yellow fever vaccination, bulk TCR alpha and beta repertoires were sequenced over time. Blood was drawn at multiple timepoints before and after primary and secondary immunization, with bulk PBMC replicates and cell subsets isolated. The cohort comprised two healthy male donors, one aged 18 to 30 and one aged 30 to 40 years. Beyond this particular receptor, the publication reports: Because the study included only a couple of donors, the extent to which the findings can be generalized is limited. A small share of clonotypes occurred in both CD4 and CD8 compartments, likely arising from convergent recombination. Because abundant contaminating clonotypes from the bulk population could be contained in FACS-sorted repertoires, computational filtering was required. After the booster, most clones that had expanded after primary vaccination were detected again (almost 97% of CD4 and around nine tenths of CD8), suggesting broad maintenance of memory. The secondary T-cell response was found to be weaker but faster than the primary response, with a peak reached on day 5 rather than on day 15.

Remarks on this clonotype: The specificity of this receptor is unknown. No qualities accompany the bases; no much larger clone lies one base away.

The CDR3 starts with the cysteine, ends with the phenylalanine, and has 12 residues. This entry keeps only the CDR3 DNA: 36 bases, framed from base 1. V sheds 3 bases and J sheds 9 bases, leaving 10 bases between their ends. The treatment or condition label on this specimen signifies: live attenuated yellow fever vaccine strain. PBMCs were isolated from peripheral blood using a standard Ficoll-Paque protocol. Dynabeads CD4 and CD8 positive selection kits were used to isolate CD4 and CD8 T-cell fractions. TriZol was used to extract RNA from bulk PBMCs, CD4 and CD8 fractions, and dextramer-positive and dextramer-negative fractions. TCR cDNA was synthesized by 5'RACE template switching, through which a universal primer site and unique molecular identifiers were introduced. Priming of cDNA synthesis was performed from both the TCR alpha and TCR beta constant segments. Library amplification involved two PCR steps, and the second step added sample barcodes and sequencing adapters. Libraries were sequenced on Illumina HiSeq 2500 (2x100 bp) or NovaSeq (2x150 bp). Turning to the authors' computational methods: Demultiplexing of reads and collapsing into UMI consensus sequences were performed with MIGEC, and V(D)J alignment was carried out with MiXCR. Vaccine-responding clonotypes were identified with edgeR using replicate PBMC samples, with FDR below 0.01 and a log2 fold change above 5 up to day 15 being required. Bulk clonotypes were assigned CD4 or CD8 identity according to which sequenced CD4 or CD8 repertoire held them at higher abundance. TCRdb reprocessing: public reads trimmed at Q25 with fastp, clones called with MiXCR, in-frame beta chains kept. Each entry merges the rows of one CDR3 protein and shows their most common DNA and genes. The V and J calls come from TCRdb's annotation, not from the publication. The sample records 150,000 to 200,000 distinct CDR3 sequences, 5.5% to 8% of which are singletons. Jointly, the top ten make up about 2.7% of the sample.

The material was CD4+ T cells sorted from PBMCs, obtained on the day of the first yellow fever vaccination. The clonotype was recovered from a man in his late teens or twenties who received the YFV17D yellow fever vaccine. This chain is built from TRBV12-3 or TRBV12-4 and TRBJ2-3; the D gene is tentatively TRBD1 or TRBD2, each matching 5 bases. The CDR3: CASSLGVLTQYF. The nucleotides are TGTGCCAGCAGTTTGGGGGTACTAACGCAGTATTTT.